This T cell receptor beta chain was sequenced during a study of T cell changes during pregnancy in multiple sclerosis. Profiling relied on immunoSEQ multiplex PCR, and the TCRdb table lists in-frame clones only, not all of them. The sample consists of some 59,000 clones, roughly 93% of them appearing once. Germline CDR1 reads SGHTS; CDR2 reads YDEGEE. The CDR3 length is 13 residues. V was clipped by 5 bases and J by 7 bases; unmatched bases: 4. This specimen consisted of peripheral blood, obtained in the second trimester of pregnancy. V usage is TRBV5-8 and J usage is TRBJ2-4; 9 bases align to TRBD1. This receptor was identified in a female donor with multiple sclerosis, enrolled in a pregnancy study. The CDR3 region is CASSRDRVNIQYF. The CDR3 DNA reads TGTGCCAGCAGTAGGGACAGGGTCAACATTCAGTACTTC.